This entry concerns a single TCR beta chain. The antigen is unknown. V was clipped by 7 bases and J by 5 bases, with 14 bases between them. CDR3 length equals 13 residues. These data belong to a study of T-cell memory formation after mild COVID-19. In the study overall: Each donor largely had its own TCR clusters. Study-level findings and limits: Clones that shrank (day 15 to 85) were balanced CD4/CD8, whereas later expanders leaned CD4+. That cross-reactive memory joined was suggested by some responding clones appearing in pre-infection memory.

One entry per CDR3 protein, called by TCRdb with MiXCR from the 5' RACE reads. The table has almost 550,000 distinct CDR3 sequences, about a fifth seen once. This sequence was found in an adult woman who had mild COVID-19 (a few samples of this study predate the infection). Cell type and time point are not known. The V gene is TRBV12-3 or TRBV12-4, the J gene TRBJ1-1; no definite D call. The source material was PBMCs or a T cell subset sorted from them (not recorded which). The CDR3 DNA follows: TGTGCCAGCACCTTGCGTAGGGAGACTGAAGCTTTCTTT. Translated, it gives CASTLRRETEAFF.